This note documents a single T cell receptor (beta chain) sequence. Its antigen is not known. Time point: pre-sensitization, week 0. As for treatment: therapeutic diphenylcyclopropenone sensitization with weekly scalp DPC. At patch-test visits, sampling came before the patch test. Sequencing started from total RNA isolated from unfractionated whole blood. The germline CDR1 and CDR2 sequences are ENHRY and SYGVKD. Losses at the gene ends were 6 bases for V and 5 bases for J; bases not matched to a gene: 12. The length of the CDR3 is 15 residues. A single record per CDR3 protein comes from TCRdb applying MiXCR to the RACE reads. The data show under 200,000 distinct CDR3 sequences, under 35% seen once. The sample is drawn from a study of human T cells and chemical hapten exposure. Findings of the study overall: Donors' alopecia may make their immune response differ from healthy people's. DPC sensitization did not alter TCRs above 1 in 1000 frequency.

The V and J genes are TRBV10-3 and TRBJ2-7, with 8 bases aligning to TRBD2. This TCR was sampled from a woman in her twenties or thirties with alopecia areata. Some clones in this sample may be carry-over from other donors' samples. The sequenced sample was whole blood, obtained in connection with sensitization to the hapten diphenylcyclopropenone (DPC). The chain's CDR3 is CAISVGGVATDEQYF. The CDR3 bases are TGTGCCATCAGCGTCGGGGGGGTTGCAACGGACGAGCAGTACTTC.